Presented here are 32 T cell receptor beta chains from one specimen sequenced in a study of cytomegalovirus exposure and HLA in healthy donors. Use of 60 Vbeta and 13 Jbeta primers characterized the PCR. Sequencing was performed with immunoSEQ multiplex PCR; in TCRdb, only in-frame clones are kept and a portion is missing. The data contain some 90,000 clones, 78% of them singletons. Sequencing was carried out using PBMCs. The receptors were gathered from a woman aged 40 to 55 in good health and CMV-seronegative.

V and J are TRBV9 and TRBJ1-1; D remains ambiguous. This CDR3 contains 11 residues. Germline V CDR1 and CDR2: SGDLS, YYNGEE. Between the trimmed V and J ends, which lost 3 bases and 4 bases, there was a span of 4 bases. CDR3 loop: CASSDGTEAFF. The CDR3 coding sequence is TGTGCCAGCAGCGACGGCACTGAAGCTTTCTTT. The whole variable domain, remainder taken from reference TRBV9 and TRBJ1-1, is DSGVTQTPKHLITATGQRVTLRCSPRSGDLSVYWYQQSLDQGLQFLIQYYNGEERAKGNILERFSAQQFPDLHSELNLSSLELGDSALYFCASSDGTEAFFGQGTRLTVV.

CDR3 in DNA: TGTGCCAGCAGCCCTAGAGCTAGCGGGAGTGTCTACGAGCAGTACTTC. It encodes CASSPRASGSVYEQYF. The chain recombines TRBV4-2 with TRBJ2-5, with TRBD2 matching 10 bases. TRBJ2-7 explains the end of the DNA better; the J call may be wrong. Looked up from germline, CDR1 is LGHNA and CDR2 is YNFKEQ. The CDR3 covers 16 residues.

V is TRBV5-1 and J is TRBJ1-1, with 8 bases that match TRBD1. The J segment lost 5 bases and the V segment lost 4 bases, leaving 7 bases of the junction unmatched. The CDR3 is 14 amino acids. Germline V gene lookup returns CDR1 SGHRS and CDR2 YFSETQ. Here the CDR3 DNA reads TGCGCCAGCAGCCTCACCGACAGGGGAACTGAAGCTTTCTTT. Translated, it gives CASSLTDRGTEAFF.

This clone was recorded a few times. This chain uses TRBV7-9 with TRBJ2-7; D is perhaps TRBD2 (5 bases). The ends were cut back, 10 bases at V and 1 base at J, with 14 bases in the middle. The CDR3 length is 13 residues. The germline V gene has CDR1 SEHNR and CDR2 FQNEAQ (reference sequence). CDR3 in DNA: TGTGCCATCTCCACTCGGGGATCCTACGAGCAGTACTTC. Protein sequence: CAISTRGSYEQYF.

The rearrangement joins TRBV28 to TRBJ2-1; D is unresolved. V lost 4 bases and J lost 6, with 7 bases in between. Looked up from germline, CDR1 is MDHEN and CDR2 is SYDVKM. The CDR3 runs 12 residues. The CDR3 region has the DNA TGTGCCAGCAGTTCCCCCGGCAATGAGCAGTTCTTC. Encoded protein: CASSSPGNEQFF.

The chain's CDR3 is CASSIGQQETQYF. CDR3 nucleotides: TGTGCCAGTAGTATAGGGCAGCAAGAGACCCAGTACTTC. The V gene is TRBV19, the J gene TRBJ2-5; the D is unclear. The CDR3 contains 13 residues. Germline-derived CDR1 and CDR2 are LNHDA and SQIVND (reference sequence). Between the trimmed V and J ends, which lost 1 base and 2 bases, there was a span of 5 bases.

The count of this clone is one. The rearrangement joins TRBV10-3 to TRBJ2-5, with 7 nucleotides matching TRBD2. This CDR3 contains 17 residues. Looked up from germline, CDR1 is ENHRY and CDR2 is SYGVKD. The trim removed 0 bases at V and 4 bases at J, leaving 11 bases unmatched. In nucleotides, the CDR3 is TGTGCCATCAGTGAGTCGGGGAGGGAGCGGACGCGAGAGACCCAGTACTTC. Protein product: CAISESGRERTRETQYF.

This clone was recorded a few times. The chain employs TRBV2 and TRBJ2-1, with TRBD2 matching over 9 bases. The V gene's germline CDR1 is SNHLY and CDR2 FYNNEI. The CDR3 totals 15 residues. J was trimmed by 9 bases and V by 10 bases; bases with no gene match: 16. The CDR3 sequence is CATKQVAGGPSEQFF. The DNA of the CDR3 is TGTGCCACCAAGCAGGTGGCGGGAGGGCCTAGTGAGCAGTTCTTC.

A remark on this clone: Sequence at one end of the junction differs from germline and may be a read error. The chain employs TRBV2 and TRBJ2-7; D might be TRBD2 (6 bases). Per the germline V gene, CDR1 is SNHLY and CDR2 is FYNNEI. This CDR3 has 14 residues. This CDR3 reads CASSDLVSRGEQHF. CDR3 sequence (DNA): TGTGCCAGCAGTGATTTGGTTTCGCGGGGCGAGCAGCACTTC.

The rearrangement links TRBV28 to TRBJ2-7; TRBD1 is a possible D gene (6 bases). Germline CDR1 is MDHEN and CDR2 is SYDVKM. The V end was cut by 4 bases, the J end by 12 bases, with 22 bases between. The CDR3 runs to 14 residues. CDR3 coding DNA: TGTGCCAGCAGTTGGGACCAGGGGCGTCGGACACTGTACTTC. Protein sequence: CASSWDQGRRTLYF.

This clone was observed once. V gene TRBV9 combines with J gene TRBJ1-2, with TRBD1 matching 8 bases. This CDR3 spans 15 amino acids. Germline-derived CDR1 and CDR2 are SGDLS and YYNGEE. The V gene end was trimmed by 3 bases and the J gene end by 3 bases; junction bases not matched to a gene: 7. The CDR3, as DNA: TGTGCCAGCAGCGGTACCGACAGGGGCTACTATGGCTACACCTTC. Translation gives CASSGTDRGYYGYTF.

This clone was observed a handful of times. The chain has TRBV6-5 and TRBJ1-1, with D possibly TRBD1 on 5 matching bases. The CDR3 has 14 amino acids. The V end was cut by 0 bases, the J end by 0 bases, with 5 bases between. Germline V gene data show CDR1 as MNHEY and CDR2 as SVGAGI. The CDR3 loop reads CASSYSGVNTEAFF. CDR3 nucleotide sequence: TGTGCCAGCAGTTACTCAGGGGTGAACACTGAAGCTTTCTTT.

The count of this clone is one. This chain connects TRBV28 to TRBJ2-7, with D tentatively TRBD2 (5 bases). The V gene lost 8 bases and the J gene lost 0 bases, with 14 bases spanning the gap. Germline CDR1 is MDHEN and CDR2 is SYDVKM. The CDR3 length is 14 residues. The CDR3 sequence: CASYSIATSYEQYF. The DNA of the CDR3 is TGTGCCAGCTACTCAATAGCGACCTCCTACGAGCAGTACTTC. Full variable domain (remainder filled in from reference TRBV28 and TRBJ2-7): DVKVTQSSRYLVKRTGEKVFLECVQDMDHENMFWYRQDPGLGLRLIYFSYDVKMKEKGDIPEGYSVSREKKERFSLILESASTNQTSMYLCASYSIATSYEQYFGPGTRLTVT.

This chain connects TRBV28 to TRBJ1-5, with D possibly being TRBD1 (5 bases). Germline CDR1 is MDHEN and CDR2 is SYDVKM. The CDR3 spans 14 residues. Trimming left V 11 bases short and J 0 bases short, with 14 bases between. CDR3 DNA: TGTGCCTGGGGGAGGGGCTCTAGCAATCAGCCCCAGCATTTT. Protein: CAWGRGSSNQPQHF.

The chain uses TRBV11-2 and TRBJ1-4, with 9 bases that match TRBD1. The ends lost 6 bases at V and 7 bases at J; junction bases unmatched: 6. Looked up from germline, CDR1 is SGHAT and CDR2 is FQNNGV. The CDR3 is 14 residues long. CDR3 in DNA: TGTGCCAGCAGGACAACAGGGGGCGGTGAAAAACTGTTTTTT. It yields the protein CASRTTGGGEKLFF.

DNA for the CDR3: TGTGCCAGCAGCTTCGGACTAGCGGGAGGGCCTGGCACAGATACGCAGTATTTT. This translates into CASSFGLAGGPGTDTQYF. The chain has TRBV5-4 and TRBJ2-3; 15 nucleotides line up with TRBD2. Trimming cost V 2 bases and J 1 base; bases outside gene matches: 5. There are 18 residues in the CDR3. Germline lookup yields CDR1 SGHNT and CDR2 YYREEE (reference sequence).

J is TRBJ2-3 and V is TRBV19; 7 nucleotides agree with TRBD2. Looked up from germline, CDR1 is LNHDA and CDR2 is SQIVND (reference sequence). The CDR3 is 15 amino acids. V gave up 2 bases and J gave up 0 bases; unmatched junction bases: 2. CDR3 DNA: TGTGCCAGTAGTATAAGCGGGACTAGCACAGATACGCAGTATTTT. Translation: CASSISGTSTDTQYF. Full variable domain (missing parts from reference TRBV19 and TRBJ2-3): DGGITQSPKYLFRKEGQNVTLSCEQNLNHDAMYWYRQDPGQGLRLIYYSQIVNDFQKGDIAEGYSVSREKKESFPLTVTSAQKNPTAFYLCASSISGTSTDTQYFGPGTRLTVL.

This clone was observed a few times. Other DNA sequences in this sample translate to the same CDR3. This chain joins TRBV28 and TRBJ1-2; TRBD1 is a possible D gene (5 bases). V was cut by 8 bases and J by 3 bases, with 7 bases left in between. Germline lookup yields CDR1 MDHEN and CDR2 SYDVKM. There are 11 residues in the CDR3. The CDR3 region has the DNA TGTGCCAGCTCCAGGGACTATGGCTACACCTTC. The encoded protein is CASSRDYGYTF.

The V gene is TRBV5-1, the J gene TRBJ1-4; D not resolved. This CDR3 contains 14 residues. V lost 0 bases to trimming and J lost 0 bases, with 3 bases between them. The germline V gene has CDR1 SGHRS and CDR2 YFSETQ. The CDR3 loop reads CASSLATTNEKLFF. The CDR3 nucleotides are TGCGCCAGCAGCTTGGCCACAACTAATGAAAAACTGTTTTTT.

This chain connects TRBV18 to TRBJ2-3, with a possible D match to TRBD1 (6 bases). Trimming took off 2 bases at V and 0 bases at J, with 12 bases between the two ends. CDR1 and CDR2 (germline): KGHSH, LQKENI. The CDR3 length is 16 residues. Here the CDR3 DNA reads TGTGCCAGCTCACCATGGGGGCAGGCGAGCACAGATACGCAGTATTTT. Residues: CASSPWGQASTDTQYF. Filled out from reference TRBV18 and TRBJ2-3, the complete variable domain reads NAGVMQNPRHLVRRRGQEARLRCSPMKGHSHVYWYRQLPEEGLKFMVYLQKENIIDESGMPKERFSAEFPKEGPSILRIQQVVRGDSAAYFCASSPWGQASTDTQYFGPGTRLTVL.

This clone is a singleton in its sample. The V and J genes are TRBV25-1 and TRBJ2-1, with D perhaps matching TRBD2 (6 bases). The V gene's germline CDR1 is MGHDK and CDR2 SYGVNS. CDR3 length: 14 amino acids. Trimming shortened V by 4 bases and J by 0 bases, and 7 bases separated the two germline ends. The CDR3 loop is CASSGRVSYNEQFF. DNA of the CDR3: TGTGCCAGCAGTGGGAGGGTCTCCTACAATGAGCAGTTCTTC.

V and J are TRBV5-1 and TRBJ2-5; possibly TRBD1 for D (5 bases). This CDR3 spans 15 amino acids. The ends were cut back, 3 bases at V and 2 bases at J, with 14 bases in the middle. Germline V gene sequence: CDR1 SGHRS, CDR2 YFSETQ. CDR3 in DNA: TGCGCCAGCAGCTCCGAAAGGGGAAAGCAAGAGACCCAGTACTTC. Protein sequence: CASSSERGKQETQYF.

The chain joins TRBV11-2 to TRBJ2-5; maybe TRBD1 (6 bases). Trimming cost V 1 base and J 3 bases, with 15 bases left between them. The CDR3 totals 16 residues. Germline loops: CDR1 SGHAT, CDR2 FQNNGV. Here the CDR3 reads CASSLGVQGREETQYF. In nucleotides, the CDR3 is TGTGCCAGCAGCTTAGGGGTACAGGGTAGGGAAGAGACCCAGTACTTC.

This chain joins TRBV11-1 and TRBJ2-7, with 9 positions matching TRBD1. The V and J ends lost 6 bases and 3 bases, in that order; junction bases with no gene match: 6. The CDR3 runs to 14 residues. Germline CDR1 reads SGHAT; CDR2 reads FQDESV (reference sequence). CDR3 amino acids: CASSPRTGDYEQYF. As DNA, the CDR3 is TGTGCCAGCAGTCCTAGGACAGGGGACTACGAGCAGTACTTC.

V gene TRBV6-5 combines with J gene TRBJ1-5; D is possibly TRBD1 (5 bases). The CDR3 extends over 15 amino acids. Trimming took 2 bases from V and 7 from J, leaving 15 bases between them. Germline CDR1 is MNHEY and CDR2 is SVGAGI. In nucleotides, the CDR3 is TGTGCCAGCAGTTACGGGCCCCAGGGAAACCAGCCCCAGCATTTT. Translated: CASSYGPQGNQPQHF.

The gene calls are TRBV29-1 and TRBJ2-2, with a weak D call TRBD2 (5 bases). V was trimmed by 4 bases and J by 0 bases, leaving 9 bases between them. Germline loops: CDR1 SQVTM, CDR2 ANQGSEA. This CDR3 spans 14 amino acids. The CDR3, as DNA: TGCAGCGTTGGGAGGAGAGCGAACACCGGGGAGCTGTTTTTT. It yields the protein CSVGRRANTGELFF.

The rearrangement uses TRBV7-9 and TRBJ1-5; 12 bases map to TRBD1. The CDR3 extends over 16 amino acids. Trimming cost V 5 bases and J 6 bases; bases outside gene matches: 8. The germline V gene encodes CDR1 SEHNR and CDR2 FQNEAQ (reference sequence). The CDR3 region has the DNA TGTGCCAGCAGCCATTCTGGGACAGGGGGCGGTCAGCCCCAGCATTTT. As protein: CASSHSGTGGGQPQHF.

The chain is built from TRBV29-1 and TRBJ2-5; TRBD1 might be the D (6 bases). CDR3 length equals 13 residues. Germline V gene sequence: CDR1 SQVTM, CDR2 ANQGSEA. Trimming left V 5 bases short and J 1 base short, with 11 bases between. The chain's CDR3 is CSVYRVSQETQYF. For the CDR3, the DNA is TGCAGCGTTTACAGGGTTTCCCAAGAGACCCAGTACTTC.

The chain uses TRBV7-9 and TRBJ2-7; tentatively, D is TRBD2 (6 bases). The CDR3 has 14 amino acids. V shed 4 bases and J shed 5 bases, with 15 bases lying between them. CDR1 and CDR2 (germline): SEHNR, FQNEAQ (reference sequence). This CDR3 is CASSSPGSRHEQYF. The CDR3 coding sequence is TGTGCCAGCAGCTCCCCCGGGAGTAGACACGAGCAGTACTTC.

The chain combines TRBV5-1 with TRBJ2-1; D possibly corresponds to TRBD1 (6 bases). The V gene lost 4 bases and the J gene lost 6 bases, with 17 bases spanning the gap. The V gene's germline CDR1 is SGHRS and CDR2 YFSETQ. The CDR3 contains 15 residues. Written as DNA, the CDR3 is TGCGCCAGCAGCGGAACAGGGTTTGGGCGCAATGAGCAGTTCTTC. This encodes CASSGTGFGRNEQFF.

The CDR3 loop is CASSITGTGSCEQYF. The DNA for the CDR3 is TGCGCCAGCAGCATAACCGGGACAGGGAGTTGCGAGCAGTACTTC. V usage is TRBV5-1 and J usage is TRBJ2-7; 9 bases map to TRBD1. The CDR3 contains 15 residues. Germline CDR1 reads SGHRS; CDR2 reads YFSETQ. The junction had 11 bases not matched to a gene; V was cut back by 4 bases and J by 6 bases.

The chain employs TRBV5-1 and TRBJ2-3, with 14 nucleotides matching TRBD2. Germline V gives CDR1 SGHRS, CDR2 YFSETQ. The CDR3 has 19 residues. V dropped 4 bases and J dropped 5; count of bases not matched to a gene: 15. The CDR3 here is CASSRRLAGGPNLRDTQYF. DNA of the CDR3: TGCGCCAGCAGCCGAAGACTAGCGGGAGGGCCGAATCTACGAGATACGCAGTATTTT.